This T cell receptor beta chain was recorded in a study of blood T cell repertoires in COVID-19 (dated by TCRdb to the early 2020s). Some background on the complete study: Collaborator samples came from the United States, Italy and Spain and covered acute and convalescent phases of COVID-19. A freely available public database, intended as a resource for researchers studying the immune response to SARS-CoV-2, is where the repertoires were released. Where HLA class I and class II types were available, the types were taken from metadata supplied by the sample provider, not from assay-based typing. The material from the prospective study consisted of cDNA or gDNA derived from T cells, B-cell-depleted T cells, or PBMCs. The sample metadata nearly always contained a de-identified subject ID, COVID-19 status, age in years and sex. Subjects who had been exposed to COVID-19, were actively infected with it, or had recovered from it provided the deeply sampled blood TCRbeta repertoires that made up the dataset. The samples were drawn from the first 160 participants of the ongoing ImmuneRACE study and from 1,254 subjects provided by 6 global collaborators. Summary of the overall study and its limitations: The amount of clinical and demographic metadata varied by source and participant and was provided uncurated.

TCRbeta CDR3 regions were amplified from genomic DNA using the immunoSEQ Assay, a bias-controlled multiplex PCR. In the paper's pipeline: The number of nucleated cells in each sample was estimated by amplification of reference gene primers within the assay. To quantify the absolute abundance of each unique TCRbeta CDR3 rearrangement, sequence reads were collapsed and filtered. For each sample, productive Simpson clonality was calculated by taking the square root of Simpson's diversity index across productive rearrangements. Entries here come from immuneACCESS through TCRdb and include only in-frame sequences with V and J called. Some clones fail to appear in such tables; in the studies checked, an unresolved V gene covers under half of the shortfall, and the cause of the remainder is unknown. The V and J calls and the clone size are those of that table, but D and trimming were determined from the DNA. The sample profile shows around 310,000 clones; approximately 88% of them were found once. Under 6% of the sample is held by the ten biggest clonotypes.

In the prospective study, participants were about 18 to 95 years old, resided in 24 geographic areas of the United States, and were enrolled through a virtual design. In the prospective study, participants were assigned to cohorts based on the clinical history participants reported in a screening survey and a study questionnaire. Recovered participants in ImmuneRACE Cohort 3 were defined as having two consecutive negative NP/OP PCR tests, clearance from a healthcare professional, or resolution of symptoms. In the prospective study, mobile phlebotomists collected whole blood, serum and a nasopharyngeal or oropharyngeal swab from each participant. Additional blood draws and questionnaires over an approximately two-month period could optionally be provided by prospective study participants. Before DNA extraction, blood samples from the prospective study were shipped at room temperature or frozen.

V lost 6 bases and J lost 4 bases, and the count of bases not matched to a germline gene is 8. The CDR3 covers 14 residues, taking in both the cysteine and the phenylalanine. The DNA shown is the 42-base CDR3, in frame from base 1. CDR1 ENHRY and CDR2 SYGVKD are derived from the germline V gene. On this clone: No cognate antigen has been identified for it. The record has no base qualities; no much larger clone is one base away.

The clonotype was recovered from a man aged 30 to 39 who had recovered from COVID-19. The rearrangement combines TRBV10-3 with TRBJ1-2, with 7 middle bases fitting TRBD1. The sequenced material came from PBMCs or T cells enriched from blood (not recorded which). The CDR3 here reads CAIRRGQESYGYTF. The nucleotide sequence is TGTGCCATCAGACGAGGACAGGAATCCTATGGCTACACCTTC.